Listed below are T cell receptor beta chains from one sample, sequenced in a study of blood T cell repertoires in COVID-19. Profiled with immunoSEQ multiplex PCR; TCRdb holds only in-frame clones, not every one. The profile covers 75,000 to 100,000 clones, with 65% to 85% appearing a single time and roughly 29% taken by the ten largest. Specimen: peripheral blood. Receptors were obtained from a woman aged 80 or over with acute or convalescent COVID-19. Each CDR3 is given with its conserved first and last residue. The order of the fields is clone size, V gene, D gene, J gene, CDR3 DNA, CDR3 protein. The D gene is left open where the match is weak. Clone size is not always given. Where it is, it says once, few, many or a class for expanded clones.

abundance: .
v_gene: TRBV5-8
d_gene: TRBD1
j_gene: TRBJ1-5
CDR3nt: TGTGCCAGCAGCTTTAGGGGGCGAGGCAATCAGCCCCAGCATTTT
CDR3aa: CASSFRGRGNQPQHF

abundance: .
v_gene: TRBV7-2
d_gene: TRBD1
j_gene: TRBJ2-7
CDR3nt: TGTGCCAGCAGCACCAGCCCGGGGACAGGGCTCCCGCGGTACTTC
CDR3aa: CASSTSPGTGLPRYF

abundance: .
v_gene: TRBV2
d_gene: TRBD1
j_gene: TRBJ2-7
CDR3nt: TGTGCCAGCAAGGGGACAGCCGAGTTACGGCAGTACTTC
CDR3aa: CASKGTAELRQYF

abundance: .
v_gene: TRBV5-1
d_gene: TRBD2
j_gene: TRBJ2-5
CDR3nt: TGCGCCAGCAGCAAAGGGACTAGCGGGCTCCAAGAGACCCAGTACTTC
CDR3aa: CASSKGTSGLQETQYF

abundance: .
v_gene: TRBV10-3
d_gene: .
j_gene: TRBJ1-1
CDR3nt: TGTGCCATCAGTGGGGGGAGGGGGTCGAACACTGAAGCTTTCTTT
CDR3aa: CAISGGRGSNTEAFF

abundance: .
v_gene: TRBV27
d_gene: TRBD2
j_gene: TRBJ2-2
CDR3nt: TGTGCCAGCAGATCCGGGACTAGCGGGAGTTTCGGGGAGCTGTTTTTT
CDR3aa: CASRSGTSGSFGELFF

abundance: .
v_gene: TRBV6-5
d_gene: .
j_gene: TRBJ1-5
CDR3nt: TGTGCCAGCAGTCGAAAGCGGGGAAACAATCAGCCCCAGCATTTT
CDR3aa: CASSRKRGNNQPQHF

abundance: .
v_gene: TRBV2
d_gene: .
j_gene: TRBJ2-2
CDR3nt: TGTGCCAGCAGTGACCTAAGGACTACCGGGGAGCTGTTTTTT
CDR3aa: CASSDLRTTGELFF

abundance: .
v_gene: TRBV19
d_gene: .
j_gene: TRBJ1-5
CDR3nt: TGTGCCAGTAGTCGGGGGGGTTATAGCAATCAGCCCCAGCATTTT
CDR3aa: CASSRGGYSNQPQHF

abundance: few
v_gene: TRBV9
d_gene: .
j_gene: TRBJ2-7
CDR3nt: TGTGCCAGCAGCCTGGAGGGCTACGAGCAGTACTTC
CDR3aa: CASSLEGYEQYF

abundance: .
v_gene: TRBV18
d_gene: TRBD2
j_gene: TRBJ2-1
CDR3nt: TGTGCCAGCTCAAGAATGACTAGCGGGAGATCGTCCGGTGAGCAGTTCTTC
CDR3aa: CASSRMTSGRSSGEQFF

abundance: .
v_gene: TRBV5-6
d_gene: .
j_gene: TRBJ1-2
CDR3nt: TGTGCCAGCAGCACTCGGCAGGGTGATGGCTACACCTTC
CDR3aa: CASSTRQGDGYTF

abundance: .
v_gene: TRBV21-1
d_gene: .
j_gene: TRBJ1-4
CDR3nt: TGTGCCAGCAGCAAGTCGGTTGGGGGGACGGATGGCGAAAAACTGTTTTTT
CDR3aa: CASSKSVGGTDGEKLFF

abundance: once
v_gene: TRBV12-5
d_gene: .
j_gene: TRBJ2-5
CDR3nt: TGTGCTAGTGGTTTAGGGACACATGAGACCCAGTACTTC
CDR3aa: CASGLGTHETQYF

abundance: few
v_gene: TRBV11-3
d_gene: .
j_gene: TRBJ2-5
CDR3nt: TGTGCCAGCAGCTTCAACTGGCCGTTCGGGGAGACCCAGTACTTC
CDR3aa: CASSFNWPFGETQYF

abundance: .
v_gene: TRBV6-2/TRBV6-3
d_gene: .
j_gene: TRBJ2-7
CDR3nt: TGTGCCAGCAGTTACGCAGTCTACGAGCAGTACTTC
CDR3aa: CASSYAVYEQYF

abundance: .
v_gene: TRBV7-6
d_gene: TRBD2
j_gene: TRBJ2-3
CDR3nt: TGTGCCAGCAGCTCGGGACTAGCGGGAGTAGATACGCAGTATTTT
CDR3aa: CASSSGLAGVDTQYF

abundance: .
v_gene: TRBV29-1
d_gene: .
j_gene: TRBJ2-5
CDR3nt: TGCAGCGTTGCCACGGGGCAAGAGACCCAGTACTTC
CDR3aa: CSVATGQETQYF

abundance: .
v_gene: TRBV6-5
d_gene: .
j_gene: TRBJ1-2
CDR3nt: TGTGCCAGCACTAACAGGGTTTCGGGCTACACCTTC
CDR3aa: CASTNRVSGYTF

abundance: .
v_gene: TRBV5-1
d_gene: .
j_gene: TRBJ2-5
CDR3nt: TGCGCCAGCAGCTTGAAGCCACCCGAAGAGACCCAGTACTTC
CDR3aa: CASSLKPPEETQYF

abundance: .
v_gene: TRBV11-1
d_gene: TRBD1
j_gene: TRBJ1-1
CDR3nt: TGTGCCAGCAGCTTAGGCAGGGGGTCCACTGAAGCTTTCTTT
CDR3aa: CASSLGRGSTEAFF

abundance: .
v_gene: TRBV4-2
d_gene: TRBD1
j_gene: TRBJ1-4
CDR3nt: TGTGCCAGCAGCCAAGGGCGGACAGGGGCAACTAATGAAAAACTGTTTTTT
CDR3aa: CASSQGRTGATNEKLFF

abundance: .
v_gene: TRBV27
d_gene: .
j_gene: TRBJ2-4
CDR3nt: TGTGCCAGCAGTCCTGGACACTCCTTACGGAAAAACATTCAGTACTTC
CDR3aa: CASSPGHSLRKNIQYF

abundance: .
v_gene: TRBV19
d_gene: TRBD2
j_gene: TRBJ2-7
CDR3nt: TGTGCCAGTAGTATCGGTCTAGCGGGAGAAGACGAGCAGTACTTC
CDR3aa: CASSIGLAGEDEQYF